Here is one T cell receptor (beta chain) with its context. Its antigen is unknown. Reverse transcribing all isolated RNA meant expressed TCRB transcripts were sequenced. An average roughly 3.6 million reads came from naive, central memory and regulatory T cell samples. Profiling relied on immunoSEQ multiplex PCR, and the TCRdb table lists in-frame clones only, not all of them. The data contain about 41,000 clones, approximately 70% of them singletons. The sample is drawn from a study of beta chain features in type 1 diabetes. V shed 3 bases, J shed 2 bases, and the junction held 8 bases outside the gene matches. The CDR3 sequence is 17 residues long. The germline V gene encodes CDR1 LNHDA and CDR2 SQIVND (reference sequence). Broader study findings: In all four CD4+ subsets, TCRB CDR3 length was significantly, moderately reduced in type 1 diabetes. Naive, central memory and Treg TCRB repertoires seemed to resemble each other more closely in patients than they did in healthy donors. The study notes PCR might favor shorter templates equally in patients and controls.

The specimen was Tregs from blood. The chain links TRBV19 to TRBJ2-1; TRBD2 matches 9 bases. This sequence originates from a man under 40 with type 1 diabetes. Some clones in this sample may be carry-over from other donors' samples. Here the CDR3 reads CASSMGRVAGAYNEQFF. CDR3 DNA sequence: TGTGCCAGTAGTATGGGAAGGGTAGCGGGGGCCTACAATGAGCAGTTCTTC.